Listed below are T cell receptor beta chains from one sample, sequenced in a study of cytomegalovirus exposure and HLA in healthy donors. TCRdb keeps only in-frame clones here, not all; method: immunoSEQ multiplex PCR. The sample gives approximately 150,000 clones, 75% of which show up once; over 4% is in the top ten. Sample: PBMCs. The source of these receptors is a male donor in good health and CMV-seronegative. Both conserved end residues are part of each CDR3. A D gene is named only where the DNA matches it firmly. The size of a clone is reported for some rows only, either as once, few or many, or as a class for expanded clones.

D	V	size	J	DNA	CDR3
-	TRBV7-3	-	TRBJ2-5	TGTGCCAGCAGCCGTAGTACTAGTATAGGGGAGACCCAGTACTTC	CASSRSTSIGETQYF
-	TRBV7-9	few	TRBJ1-2	TGTGCCAGCAGCTTAGGAGTCGGGGGGCGCAGCGGCTATGGCTACACCTTC	CASSLGVGGRSGYGYTF
-	TRBV6-5	-	TRBJ1-2	TGTGCCAGCAACCCACGGGGACAACTCTATGGCTACACCTTC	CASNPRGQLYGYTF
-	TRBV19	-	TRBJ2-5	TGTGCCAGTAGTCCACAGGGTATTGGGACCCAGTACTTC	CASSPQGIGTQYF
TRBD1	TRBV7-8	-	TRBJ1-5	TGTGCCAGCAGCCTTGACAGGGTACAGCCCCAGCATTTT	CASSLDRVQPQHF
-	TRBV29-1	-	TRBJ2-2	TGCAGCGTCCACCGGGACTCGAACACCGGGGAGCTGTTTTTT	CSVHRDSNTGELFF
-	TRBV21-1	-	TRBJ2-2	TGTGCCAGCAGCAAAGCACGGGCGTTTAGCGGGGGGGCCCCCGGGGAGCTGTTTTTT	CASSKARAFSGGAPGELFF
-	TRBV27	-	TRBJ1-6	TGTGCCAGCAGTTTACAGGGACTTAATTCACCCCTCCACTTT	CASSLQGLNSPLHF
-	TRBV5-8	-	TRBJ2-1	TGTGCCAGCAGCTTATACAGTGAGCAGTTCTTC	CASSLYSEQFF
-	TRBV2	-	TRBJ1-5	TGTGCCAGCAGTGTGTTGCAGGGGCGTCAGCCCCAGCATTTT	CASSVLQGRQPQHF
-	TRBV5-1	-	TRBJ2-5	TGCGCCAGCAGCTTCACCCCCGCCGTCCGGCAAGAGACCCAGTACTTC	CASSFTPAVRQETQYF
-	TRBV30	-	TRBJ1-4	TGTGCCTGGAGTGTATACGGTAATGAAAAACTGTTTTTT	CAWSVYGNEKLFF
TRBD2	TRBV14	-	TRBJ2-7	TGTGCCAGCAGGGCTAGCGGGAGGGCCTACGAGCAGTACTTC	CASRASGRAYEQYF
-	TRBV15	once	TRBJ1-1	TGTGCCACCAGCAGAGATGGCGGGACGTCACAAGCTTTCTTT	CATSRDGGTSQAFF
-	TRBV4-1	-	TRBJ1-1	TGCGCCAGCAGCCTCCTATCGGGGACTGAAGCTTTCTTT	CASSLLSGTEAFF
-	TRBV28	few	TRBJ1-1	TGTGCCAGTCGACTCCTCACTGAAGCTTTCTTT	CASRLLTEAFF
-	TRBV5-4	-	TRBJ1-6	TGTGCCAGCAGCTTGAGAGGAGTCTATAATTCACCCCTCCACTTT	CASSLRGVYNSPLHF
-	TRBV27	-	TRBJ2-7	TGTGCCAGCAGTTTTCGTCCAAGCTACCCGGGTAGGGGCTACGAGCAGTACTTC	CASSFRPSYPGRGYEQYF
-	TRBV6-6	-	TRBJ2-7	TGTGCCAGCAGTTCCCGGGGAGGAGTCTCCTACGAGCAGTACTTC	CASSSRGGVSYEQYF
TRBD1	TRBV19	-	TRBJ1-2	TGTGCCAGTTCTAATCCAAAGACAGGGCGAGGCTATGGCTACACCTTC	CASSNPKTGRGYGYTF
-	TRBV5-1	-	TRBJ2-2	TGCGCCAGCAGCTTCCGGCCGGGTGAGGGTTCCGGGGAGCTGTTTTTT	CASSFRPGEGSGELFF
-	TRBV27	-	TRBJ1-1	TGTGCCAGCAGGGACAGCCTGAACACTGAAGCTTTCTTT	CASRDSLNTEAFF
TRBD1	TRBV19	once	TRBJ1-5	TGTGCCAGTAGTATAGCAGGGGGCAGCAATCAGCCCCAGCATTTT	CASSIAGGSNQPQHF
TRBD2	TRBV7-9	-	TRBJ2-2	TGTGCCAGCAGGAAGAAGGGGACTAGCGGGGTTACCGGGGAGCTGTTTTTT	CASRKKGTSGVTGELFF
TRBD1	TRBV4-2	-	TRBJ1-4	TGTGCCAGCAGCCCGGGACAGGGGAATTTTGGGGATGAAAAACTGTTTTTT	CASSPGQGNFGDEKLFF
TRBD2	TRBV7-3	few	TRBJ2-1	TGTGCCAGCGCGGGGGACTCTTCCTACAATGAGCAGTTCTTC	CASAGDSSYNEQFF
-	TRBV30	few	TRBJ2-7	TGTGCTGGGGGGGCGCAGGCAGGCTACGAGCAGTACTTC	CAGGAQAGYEQYF
-	TRBV6-5	once	TRBJ2-7	TGTGCCAGCAGTTACTTTGGCGCTAGCTCCTACGAGCAGTACTTC	CASSYFGASSYEQYF
TRBD1	TRBV19	-	TRBJ1-5	TGTGCCAGTAGTGCGGGACAGTTTAGCAATCAGCCCCAGCATTTT	CASSAGQFSNQPQHF
-	TRBV9	-	TRBJ1-6	TGCGCCAGCAGCGTAGGACAGAGCTCCTATAATTCACCCCTCCACTTT	CASSVGQSSYNSPLHF
-	TRBV6-5	-	TRBJ1-2	TGTGCCAGCAGAGAAGGAACAGCTGGCTACACCTTC	CASREGTAGYTF
-	TRBV5-1	-	TRBJ1-1	TGCGCCAGCAGCTTGGAGGGGCCTGAAGCTTTCTTT	CASSLEGPEAFF
TRBD1	TRBV4-1	-	TRBJ1-1	TGCGCCAGCAGCCAAGTAGACAGGGAACGGGCTTTCTTT	CASSQVDRERAFF
-	TRBV30	-	TRBJ2-2	TGTGCCTGGATACAGGGCTTAGGCACCGGGGAGCTGTTTTTT	CAWIQGLGTGELFF
TRBD2	TRBV19	-	TRBJ2-3	TGTGCCAGTAGTACTCTACTAGCGGGGGGCCTCACAGATACGCAGTATTTT	CASSTLLAGGLTDTQYF
TRBD2	TRBV2	-	TRBJ2-5	TGTGCCAGCAGGGTAGCGGGAGGAGGGGAGACCCAGTACTTC	CASRVAGGGETQYF
-	TRBV4-1	-	TRBJ1-5	TGCGCCAGCAGCCCCACCGGGAGGAATCAGCCCCAGCATTTT	CASSPTGRNQPQHF
TRBD2	TRBV4-1	-	TRBJ2-7	TGCGCCAGCAGCCAAGCTGCGGGAGGTGACGAGCAGTACTTC	CASSQAAGGDEQYF
-	TRBV6-5	-	TRBJ2-3	TGTGCCAGCAACCTAGGCCGCACAGATACGCAGTATTTT	CASNLGRTDTQYF
TRBD1	TRBV6-5	-	TRBJ1-5	TGTGCCAGCAGTTACAGACAGGGTGCAAATCAGCCCCAGCATTTT	CASSYRQGANQPQHF
-	TRBV5-1	-	TRBJ2-6	TGCGCCAGCAGCACGAGCTCTGGGGCCAACGTCCTGACTTTC	CASSTSSGANVLTF
-	TRBV5-1	-	TRBJ2-3	TGCGCCAGCAGCTTAAGGGTGGAGGGGCCAGATACGCAGTATTTT	CASSLRVEGPDTQYF
TRBD1	TRBV5-1	-	TRBJ2-2	TGCGCCAGCAGCTTCGGACAGGGGGTAGAAGGGGAGCTGTTTTTT	CASSFGQGVEGELFF
-	TRBV14	-	TRBJ2-1	TGTGCCAGCAGCCAAACTAGACTGCTTTACAATGAGCAGTTCTTC	CASSQTRLLYNEQFF
TRBD1	TRBV5-5	-	TRBJ1-6	TGTGCCAGCGGACAGGGCGGAGTTCATAATTCACCCCTCCACTTT	CASGQGGVHNSPLHF
-	TRBV6-5	few	TRBJ2-5	TGTGCCAGCAGTTCCCTCCCCGGCGGGGCAGAGACCCAGTACTTC	CASSSLPGGAETQYF
TRBD2	TRBV11-2	-	TRBJ2-1	TGTGCCAGCAGCTTAGCCAGCGGGGGGCACAATGAGCAGTTCTTC	CASSLASGGHNEQFF
TRBD1	TRBV7-8	-	TRBJ2-5	TGTGCCAGCAGCGTGGGGACAGCACAAGAGACCCAGTACTTC	CASSVGTAQETQYF
TRBD1	TRBV7-9	-	TRBJ2-5	TGTGCCAGCAGCAAAACAGGGGGAGGTGAGACCCAGTACTTC	CASSKTGGGETQYF